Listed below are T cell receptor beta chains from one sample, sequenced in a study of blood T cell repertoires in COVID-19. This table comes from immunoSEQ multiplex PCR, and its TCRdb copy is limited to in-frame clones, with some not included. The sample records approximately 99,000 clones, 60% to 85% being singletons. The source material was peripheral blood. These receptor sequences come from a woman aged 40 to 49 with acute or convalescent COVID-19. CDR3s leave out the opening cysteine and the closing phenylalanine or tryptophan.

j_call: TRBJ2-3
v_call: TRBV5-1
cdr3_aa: ASSLRGASTDTQY

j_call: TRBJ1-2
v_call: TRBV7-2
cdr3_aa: ASSRQGPGYT

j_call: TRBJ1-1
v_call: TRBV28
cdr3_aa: ASSLTTGDTEAF

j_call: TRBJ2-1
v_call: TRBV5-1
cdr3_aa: ASSQQTGYNEQF

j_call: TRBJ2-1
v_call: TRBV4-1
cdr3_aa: ASSQSGGRIYNEQF

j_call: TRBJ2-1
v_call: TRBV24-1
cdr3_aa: ATSEGSSYNEQF

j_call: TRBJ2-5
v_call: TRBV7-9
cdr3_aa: ASSRYSGGAETQY

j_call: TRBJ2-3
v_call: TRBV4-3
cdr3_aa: ASSQDLAGVSDTQY

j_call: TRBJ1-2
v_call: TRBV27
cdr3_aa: ASSPTERGYGYT

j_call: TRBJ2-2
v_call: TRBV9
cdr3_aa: ASSPVVTGELF

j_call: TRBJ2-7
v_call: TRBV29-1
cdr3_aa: SVETAYEQY

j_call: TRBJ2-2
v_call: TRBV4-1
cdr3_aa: ASSQFQGIGELF

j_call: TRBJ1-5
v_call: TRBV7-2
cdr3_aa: ASSLWSGARSNQPQH

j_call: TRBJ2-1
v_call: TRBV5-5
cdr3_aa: ASSLVGQGVREQF

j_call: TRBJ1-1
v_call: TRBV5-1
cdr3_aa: ASSLGALRGTEAF

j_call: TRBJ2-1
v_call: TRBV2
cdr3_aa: ASSEPLSISDEQF

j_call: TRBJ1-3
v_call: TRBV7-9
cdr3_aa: ASQGVVSGNTIY

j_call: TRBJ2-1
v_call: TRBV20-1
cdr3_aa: SAAIEQF

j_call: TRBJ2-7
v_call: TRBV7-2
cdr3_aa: ASSFQTLAGEQY

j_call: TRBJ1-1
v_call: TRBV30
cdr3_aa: AWRGTVIDAEAF

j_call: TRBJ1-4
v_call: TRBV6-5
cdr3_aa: ASGGSGSTNEKLF

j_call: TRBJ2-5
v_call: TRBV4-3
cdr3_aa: ASSQEGLGSQETQY

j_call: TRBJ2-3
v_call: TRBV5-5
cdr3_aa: ASSLPWEDTQY

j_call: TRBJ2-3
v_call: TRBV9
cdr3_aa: ASSVGGGRTDTQY

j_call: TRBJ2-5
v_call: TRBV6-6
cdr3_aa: ASSYSRGGETQY

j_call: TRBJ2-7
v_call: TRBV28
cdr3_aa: ASRTGTGTYEQY

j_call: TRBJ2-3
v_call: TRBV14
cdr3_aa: ARLWQGGSDTQY

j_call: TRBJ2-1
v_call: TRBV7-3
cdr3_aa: ASSLVAGPANEQF

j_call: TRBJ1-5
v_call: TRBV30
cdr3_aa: AWNPGTGSNQPQH

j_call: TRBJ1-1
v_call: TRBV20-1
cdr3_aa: SAQRRTEAF

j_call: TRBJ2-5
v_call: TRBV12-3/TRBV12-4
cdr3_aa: ASSLRAGETQY

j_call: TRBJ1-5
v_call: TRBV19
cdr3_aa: ASSISGNNQPQH

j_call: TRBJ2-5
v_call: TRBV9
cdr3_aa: ASSDSGGARETQY

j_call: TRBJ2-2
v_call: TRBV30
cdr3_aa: AWNKVSGGELF

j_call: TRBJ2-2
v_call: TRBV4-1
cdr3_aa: ASSQQDLTGASGELF